The T cell receptor beta chain described here comes from a study of blood T cell repertoires in COVID-19. The V gene's germline CDR1 is SGHKS and CDR2 YYEKEE (reference sequence). This CDR3 is built from 13 residues. With 1 base clipped from V and 5 bases from J, the junction kept 1 base outside the gene matches. Method: immunoSEQ multiplex PCR; TCRdb's copy keeps in-frame clones and lacks some. The data contain around 170,000 clones, approximately 79% of them seen just once; the ten biggest clones take up approximately 15%. The sample was peripheral blood. This receptor was taken from a man aged 25-45 years with active or convalescent COVID-19. This chain links TRBV5-5 with TRBJ2-3; 7 nucleotides match TRBD2. The CDR3 protein is CASSLPGGDTQYF. CDR3 nucleotide sequence: TGTGCCAGCAGCTTGCCGGGGGGAGATACGCAGTATTTT.